This entry lists 30 T cell receptor beta chains sequenced from one sample in a study of cytomegalovirus exposure and HLA in healthy donors. PCR used 60 Vbeta primers and 13 Jbeta primers. Libraries were prepared by immunoSEQ multiplex PCR; TCRdb keeps only in-frame clonotypes and omits some of them. With about 140,000 clones in the sample, the ten largest clones hold around 0.96%. The material sequenced was PBMCs. Source of these receptors: a male donor in good health and CMV-seronegative.

The V gene is TRBV6-6, the J gene TRBJ1-2; no firm D call. V was clipped by 8 bases and J by 8 bases, with 18 bases between them. The germline V gene has CDR1 MNHNY and CDR2 SVGAGI (reference sequence). The CDR3 sequence is 13 residues long. The CDR3 sequence is CASSGEVSGGYTF. CDR3 bases: TGTGCCAGCTCTGGGGAGGTTTCTGGCGGCTACACCTTC.

With regard to this clone: At the DNA level, this CDR3 is encoded by other sequences in the same sample as well. The chain carries TRBV5-1 and TRBJ1-2; TRBD1 might be the D (6 bases). This CDR3 spans 13 amino acids. V lost 0 bases and J lost 3, with 6 bases in between. Germline-derived CDR1 and CDR2 are SGHRS and YFSETQ. Here the CDR3 DNA reads TGCGCCAGCAGCTTGGCAGGGGACTATGGCTACACCTTC. This translates into CASSLAGDYGYTF.

The J gene is TRBJ2-5, the V gene TRBV20-1; D perhaps matches TRBD2 (6 bases). V was trimmed by 7 bases and J by 1 base, leaving 7 bases between them. The CDR3 covers 11 residues. From germline, CDR1 is DFQATT and CDR2 SNEGSKA (reference sequence). The CDR3 is CSGGVQETQYF. The CDR3 bases are TGCAGTGGGGGGGTCCAAGAGACCCAGTACTTC.

The V gene is TRBV4-2, the J gene TRBJ2-7, with D perhaps TRBD1 (5 bases). Germline V CDR1 and CDR2: LGHNA, YNFKEQ. This CDR3 region has 16 residues. Trimming took 0 bases from V and 4 from J, leaving 16 bases between them. The CDR3: CASSQDLTDGHYEQYF. The CDR3 DNA sequence: TGTGCCAGCAGCCAAGATTTAACGGACGGACATTACGAGCAGTACTTC.

The rearrangement links TRBV15 to TRBJ2-1; 11 bases match TRBD2. From germline, CDR1 is LNHNV and CDR2 YYDKDF (reference sequence). V lost 0 bases and J lost 1; bases outside the gene matches: 2. The CDR3 runs 17 residues. CDR3 in amino acids: CATSRELAGVSYNEQFF. As DNA, the CDR3 is TGTGCCACCAGCAGAGAACTAGCGGGAGTGTCCTACAATGAGCAGTTCTTC.

Notes on this clone: One junction end disagrees with the germline gene, perhaps due to a read error. The V and J genes are TRBV27 and TRBJ1-2; D is unclear. The CDR3 length is 12 residues. In germline, CDR1 is MNHEY, CDR2 SMNVEV (reference sequence). CDR3 coding DNA: TGTGCCAGCAGTCGCAGGAACTCTGGCTACACCTTC. Translating it yields CASSRRNSGYTF.

The chain couples TRBV30 to TRBJ1-1, with no clear D. The ends were cut back, 4 bases at V and 3 bases at J, with 18 bases in the middle. This CDR3 contains 15 residues. Germline CDR1 is GTSNPN and CDR2 is SVGIG (reference sequence). CDR3 DNA: TGTGCCTGGATTCCCCTCCTCAGCGGGGACACTGAAGCTTTCTTT. Protein: CAWIPLLSGDTEAFF.

The genes are TRBV25-1 and TRBJ2-2; possibly TRBD1 for D (5 bases). Trimming removed 3 bases from V and 6 bases from J, with 14 bases in between. Per germline, CDR1 MGHDK and CDR2 SYGVNS. The CDR3 runs to 15 residues. The CDR3 bases are TGTGCCAGCAGTGACCTCAGGGAACAAGCCGGGGAGCTGTTTTTT. This codes for CASSDLREQAGELFF.

The chain joins TRBV11-2 to TRBJ1-5, with a weak D call TRBD1 (5 bases). The CDR3 runs to 14 residues. CDR1 and CDR2 from the germline V gene are SGHAT and FQNNGV. V was trimmed by 3 bases and J by 3 bases, leaving 9 bases between them. The CDR3 DNA reads as TGTGCCAGCAGCTTGGCAGGGAACAATCAGCCCCAGCATTTT. Translated, it gives CASSLAGNNQPQHF.

This chain links TRBV7-2 with TRBJ1-1; TRBD1 might be the D (6 bases). Trimming took 2 bases from V and 6 from J, leaving 13 bases between them. The CDR3 covers 14 residues. Germline lookup yields CDR1 SGHTA and CDR2 FQGNSA. The CDR3 coding sequence is TGTGCCAGCAGCTTACAAGGGGGAGCCTCTGAAGCTTTCTTT. It specifies CASSLQGGASEAFF. The variable domain in full, completed from reference TRBV7-2 and TRBJ1-1, reads GAGVSQSPSNKVTEKGKDVELRCDPISGHTALYWYRQSLGQGLEFLIYFQGNSAPDKSGLPSDRFSAERTGGSVSTLTIQRTQQEDSAVYLCASSLQGGASEAFFGQGTRLTVV.

The genes are TRBV6-1 and TRBJ2-7; D is undetermined. This CDR3 contains 11 residues. Germline V gene lookup returns CDR1 MNHNS and CDR2 SASEGT. CDR3 coding DNA: TGTGCCAGCACCACGACTCTAGACTGGCAAGTA. Its protein product is CASTTTLDWQV.

The CDR3 DNA follows: TGTGCCAGCAGCTTGTCCCTAAGACAGGGGCGCCAAGAGACCCAGTACTTC. This gives the protein CASSLSLRQGRQETQYF. The chain is built from TRBV7-9 and TRBJ2-5; 8 bases match TRBD1. The V gene end was trimmed by 3 bases and the J gene end by 1 base; junction bases not matched to a gene: 10. The CDR3 extends over 17 amino acids. Germline V gives CDR1 SEHNR, CDR2 FQNEAQ (reference sequence).

The chain links TRBV5-1 to TRBJ2-5; TRBD2 is a possible D gene (6 bases). Trimming shortened V by 4 bases and J by 3 bases, and 13 bases separated the two germline ends. CDR3 length equals 14 residues. Germline V gene data show CDR1 as SGHRS and CDR2 as YFSETQ. In DNA, the CDR3 is TGCGCCAGCAGCGTTGGTTGGGGGGAAGAGACCCAGTACTTC. This codes for CASSVGWGEETQYF.

The gene calls are TRBV4-2 and TRBJ1-2; the D gene is possibly TRBD1 (6 bases). The CDR3 totals 15 residues. CDR1 is LGHNA, CDR2 YNFKEQ, per germline. V shed 1 base and J shed 8 bases, with 17 bases lying between them. The CDR3 is CASSQVSRTDRGYTF. CDR3 nucleotide sequence: TGTGCCAGCAGCCAAGTATCCCGGACAGATCGGGGCTACACCTTC.

This chain links TRBV5-4 with TRBJ2-3; D not resolved. The CDR3 is 12 amino acids. Germline lookup yields CDR1 SGHNT and CDR2 YYREEE (reference sequence). The germline V and J ends were trimmed by 3 bases and 4 bases, with 6 bases remaining between them. CDR3 protein: CASSSTSDTQYF. In DNA form, the CDR3 reads TGTGCCAGCAGCTCTACGTCAGATACGCAGTATTTT.

The CDR3: CAWKQWNTEAFF. CDR3 sequence (DNA): TGTGCCTGGAAACAGTGGAACACTGAAGCTTTCTTT. The chain uses TRBV30 and TRBJ1-1; D is uncertain. The CDR3 contains 12 residues. Trimming took off 4 bases at V and 1 base at J, with 7 bases between the two ends. CDR1 is GTSNPN and CDR2 is SVGIG in the germline V gene (reference sequence). Full variable domain (outside the CDR3, taken from reference TRBV30 and TRBJ1-1): SQTIHQWPATLVQPVGSPLSLECTVEGTSNPNLYWYRQAAGRGLQLLFYSVGIGQISSEVPQNLSASRPQDRQFILSSKKLLLSDSGFYLCAWKQWNTEAFFGQGTRLTVV.

The chain has TRBV5-6 and TRBJ2-7, with a possible D match to TRBD1 (6 bases). The CDR3 contains 14 residues. V lost 4 bases to trimming and J lost 3 bases, with 14 bases between them. Germline V gives CDR1 SGHDT, CDR2 YYEEEE. DNA for the CDR3: TGTGCCAGCAGCATGTGGACAGACAACTACGAGCAGTACTTC. Its translation is CASSMWTDNYEQYF.

The chain combines TRBV7-2 with TRBJ2-7; 7 bases are a match to TRBD2. Losses at the gene ends were 5 bases for V and 2 bases for J; bases not matched to a gene: 9. The CDR3 totals 15 residues. Germline lookup yields CDR1 SGHTA and CDR2 FQGNSA. CDR3 nucleotide sequence: TGTGCCAGCAGCCCATCACAGCGGGATACCTACGAGCAGTACTTC. Its translation is CASSPSQRDTYEQYF.

This chain links TRBV5-4 with TRBJ2-1, with D unresolved. This CDR3 has 13 amino acids. Germline V CDR1 and CDR2: SGHNT, YYREEE (reference sequence). Trimming removed 0 bases from V and 5 bases from J, with 6 bases in between. The CDR3 nucleotides read TGTGCCAGCAGCTTGGAGACAAACAATGAGCAGTTCTTC. It translates to CASSLETNNEQFF.

The V and J genes are TRBV7-9 and TRBJ1-5; tentative D call: TRBD1 (6 bases). The CDR3 totals 14 residues. CDR1 SEHNR and CDR2 FQNEAQ come from the germline V gene (reference sequence). V lost 4 bases to trimming and J lost 4 bases, with 11 bases between them. The DNA for the CDR3 is TGTGCCAGCAGCTCCGAGCAGGGGAATCAGCCCCAGCATTTT. As protein: CASSSEQGNQPQHF. Based on the CDR3 plus reference TRBV7-9 and TRBJ1-5, the full variable domain is DTGVSQNPRHKITKRGQNVTFRCDPISEHNRLYWYRQTLGQGPEFLTYFQNEAQLEKSRLLSDRFSAERPKGSFSTLEIQRTEQGDSAMYLCASSSEQGNQPQHFGDGTRLSIL.

The rearrangement links TRBV5-7 to TRBJ1-4, with 8 positions matching TRBD1. TRBV5-7 is an ORF, and what it does is uncertain. Trimming at V came to 1 base and at J to 7 bases, leaving 6 bases not matched to a gene. This CDR3 region has 15 residues. In DNA form, the CDR3 reads TGTGCCAGCAGCTTGCTCCGCAGGGGGCTTGAAAAACTGTTTTTT. Protein sequence: CASSLLRRGLEKLFF.

CDR3 bases: TGTGCCAGTAGTACCTCGGGTCATACGCAGTATTTT. This gives the protein CASSTSGHTQYF. The gene calls are TRBV19 and TRBJ2-3; no reliable D call. CDR1 and CDR2 from the germline V gene are LNHDA and SQIVND (reference sequence). V was shortened by 4 bases and J by 7 bases, with 9 bases between the two germline ends. The CDR3 contains 12 residues.

The chain uses TRBV2 and TRBJ2-5; D possibly corresponds to TRBD1 (5 bases). The V and J ends lost 5 bases and 2 bases respectively, with 15 bases between them. This CDR3 has 15 amino acids. The germline gives CDR1 SNHLY, CDR2 FYNNEI. CDR3 DNA: TGTGCCAGCAGTTTTGACAGATTTTCTCAAGAGACCCAGTACTTC. As protein: CASSFDRFSQETQYF.

The chain links TRBV7-6 to TRBJ2-7, with 7 positions matching TRBD2. Germline V CDR1 and CDR2: SGHVS, FNYEAQ. This CDR3 has 16 amino acids. V gave up 5 bases and J gave up 2 bases; unmatched junction bases: 12. The CDR3 region has the DNA TGTGCCAGCAGCCTACTCAGCGGGATCGCCGCCTACGAGCAGTACTTC. This codes for CASSLLSGIAAYEQYF.

The chain couples TRBV5-6 to TRBJ2-7, with TRBD2 matching over 10 bases. Per the germline V gene, CDR1 is SGHDT and CDR2 is YYEEEE. V gave up 4 bases and J gave up 0 bases; unmatched junction bases: 7. CDR3 size: 16 residues. In DNA, the CDR3 is TGTGCCAGCAGCCAGACTAGCGGGCATAGCTCCTACGAGCAGTACTTC. Protein sequence: CASSQTSGHSSYEQYF.

The DNA of the CDR3 is TGTGCCAGCAGTTACTCGGGGGGAGGGACCCAGTACTTC. Translated: CASSYSGGGTQYF. This rearrangement joins TRBV6-6 to TRBJ2-5; D might be TRBD2 (6 bases). CDR1 MNHNY and CDR2 SVGAGI come from the germline V gene (reference sequence). The CDR3 is made up of 13 amino acids. V was trimmed by 0 bases and J by 7 bases, leaving 9 bases between them.

This sequence joins TRBV7-2 and TRBJ2-7; TRBD1 matches at 10 bases. Germline assignment: CDR1 SGHTA and CDR2 FQGNSA. V was pared by 8 bases and J by 1 base, with 5 bases of the junction left unmatched. The CDR3 consists of 14 residues. The CDR3 sequence: CASSRDRGSYEQYF. The CDR3 DNA follows: TGTGCCAGCTCCCGGGACAGGGGATCCTACGAGCAGTACTTC.

This chain links TRBV29-1 with TRBJ2-1; D is uncertain. Germline CDR1 is SQVTM and CDR2 is ANQGSEA. The V end was cut by 3 bases, the J end by 7 bases, with 10 bases between. CDR3 length: 12 amino acids. The CDR3 nucleotides are TGCAGCGTTGACGGCGCCGGGAATGAGCAGTTCTTC. Amino acid sequence: CSVDGAGNEQFF.

The chain carries TRBV6-5 and TRBJ1-5; no reliable D call. Germline V gene data show CDR1 as MNHEY and CDR2 as SVGAGI. Trimming left V 0 bases short and J 7 bases short, with 7 bases between. The length of the CDR3 is 13 residues. In DNA, the CDR3 is TGTGCCAGCAGTTACTCGGGTAGCCAGCCCCAGCATTTT. Its protein is CASSYSGSQPQHF.

The V gene is TRBV7-6, the J gene TRBJ2-5, with D perhaps matching TRBD1 (5 bases). The CDR3 spans 15 residues. Germline CDR1 is SGHVS and CDR2 is FNYEAQ. With 1 base removed from V and 4 bases from J, the gap between germline ends came to 13 bases. CDR3 coding DNA: TGTGCCAGCAGCTTAGTTCTGGGGCCAATAGAGACCCAGTACTTC. This gives the protein CASSLVLGPIETQYF.